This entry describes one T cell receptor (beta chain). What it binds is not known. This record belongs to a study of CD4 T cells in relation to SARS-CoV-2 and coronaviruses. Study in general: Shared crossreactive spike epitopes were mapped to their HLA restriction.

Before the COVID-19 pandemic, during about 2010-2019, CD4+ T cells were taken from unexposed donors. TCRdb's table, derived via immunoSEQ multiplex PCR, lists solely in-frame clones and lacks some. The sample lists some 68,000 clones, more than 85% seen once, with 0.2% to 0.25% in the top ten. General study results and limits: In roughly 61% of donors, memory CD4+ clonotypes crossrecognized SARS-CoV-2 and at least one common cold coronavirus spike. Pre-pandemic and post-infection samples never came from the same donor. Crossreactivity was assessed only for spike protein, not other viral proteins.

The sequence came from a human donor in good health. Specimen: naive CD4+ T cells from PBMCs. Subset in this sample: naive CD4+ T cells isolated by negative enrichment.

This CDR3 is CASSSTGVNTEAFF. DNA of the CDR3: TGTGCCAGCAGCTCAACAGGGGTGAACACTGAAGCTTTCTTT. The chain is built from TRBV7-2 and TRBJ1-1; 7 positions agree with TRBD1. Germline CDR1 SGHTA, CDR2 FQGNSA. V shed 4 bases, J shed 0 bases, and the junction held 2 bases outside the gene matches. This CDR3 has 14 amino acids.